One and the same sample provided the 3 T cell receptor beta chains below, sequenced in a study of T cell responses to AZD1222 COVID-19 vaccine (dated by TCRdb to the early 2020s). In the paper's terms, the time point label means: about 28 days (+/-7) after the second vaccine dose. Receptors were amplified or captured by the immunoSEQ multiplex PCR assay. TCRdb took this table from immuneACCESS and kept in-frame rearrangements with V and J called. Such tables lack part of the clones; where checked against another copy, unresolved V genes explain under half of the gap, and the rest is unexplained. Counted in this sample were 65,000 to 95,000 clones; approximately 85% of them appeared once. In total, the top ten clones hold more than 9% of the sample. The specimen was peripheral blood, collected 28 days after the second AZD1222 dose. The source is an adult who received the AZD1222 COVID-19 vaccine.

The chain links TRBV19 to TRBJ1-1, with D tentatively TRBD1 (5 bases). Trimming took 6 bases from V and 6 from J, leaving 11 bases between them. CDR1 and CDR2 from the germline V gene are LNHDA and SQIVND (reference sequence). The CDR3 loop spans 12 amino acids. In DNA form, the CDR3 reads TGTGCCAGTAGCCTGGGGGTATCTGAAGCTTTCTTT. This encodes CASSLGVSEAFF.

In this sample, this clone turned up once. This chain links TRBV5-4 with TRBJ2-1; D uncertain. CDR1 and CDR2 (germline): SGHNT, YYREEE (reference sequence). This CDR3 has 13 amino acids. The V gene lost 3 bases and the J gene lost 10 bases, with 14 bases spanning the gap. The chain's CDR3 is CASSSETGFEQFF. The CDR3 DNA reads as TGTGCCAGCAGCTCCGAGACCGGATTCGAGCAGTTCTTC.

This CDR3 reads CASSDRDRGPYGYTF. CDR3 coding DNA: TGCGCCAGCAGCGACAGGGACAGGGGGCCCTATGGCTACACCTTC. The chain is built from TRBV5-1 and TRBJ1-2, with TRBD1 matching over 12 bases. V gave up 4 bases and J gave up 4 bases; unmatched junction bases: 5. CDR3 length: 15 residues. CDR1 is SGHRS and CDR2 is YFSETQ in the germline V gene.